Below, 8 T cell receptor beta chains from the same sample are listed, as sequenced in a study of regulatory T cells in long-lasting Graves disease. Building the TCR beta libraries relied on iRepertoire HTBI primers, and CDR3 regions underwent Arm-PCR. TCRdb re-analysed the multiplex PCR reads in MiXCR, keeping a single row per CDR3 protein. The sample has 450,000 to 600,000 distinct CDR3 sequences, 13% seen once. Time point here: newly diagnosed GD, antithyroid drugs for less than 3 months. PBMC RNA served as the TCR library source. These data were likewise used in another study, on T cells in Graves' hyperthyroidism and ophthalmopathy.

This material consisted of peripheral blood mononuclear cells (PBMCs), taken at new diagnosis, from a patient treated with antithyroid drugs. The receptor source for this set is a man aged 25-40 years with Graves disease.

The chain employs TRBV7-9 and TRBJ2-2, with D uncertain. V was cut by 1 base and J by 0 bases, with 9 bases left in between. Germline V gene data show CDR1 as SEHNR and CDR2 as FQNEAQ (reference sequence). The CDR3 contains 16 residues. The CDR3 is CASSLGRKANTGELFF. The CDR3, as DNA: TGTGCCAGCAGCTTAGGGCGGAAAGCGAACACCGGGGAGCTGTTTTTT.

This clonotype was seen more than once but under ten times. In DNA, the CDR3 is TGCGCCAGCAGCTTGGGAGGTGGGAAGGTTGCGGGGCGGAACAATGAGCAGTTCTTC. Residues: CASSLGGGKVAGRNNEQFF. The rearrangement joins TRBV5-1 to TRBJ2-1; maybe TRBD2 (6 bases). The V end was cut by 0 bases, the J end by 5 bases, with 24 bases between. Germline CDR1 and CDR2: SGHRS and YFSETQ. The CDR3 contains 19 residues.

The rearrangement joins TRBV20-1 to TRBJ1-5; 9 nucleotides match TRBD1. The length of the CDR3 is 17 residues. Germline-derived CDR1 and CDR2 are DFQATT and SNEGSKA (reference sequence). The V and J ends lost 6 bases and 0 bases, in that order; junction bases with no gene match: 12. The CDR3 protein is CSATDRGIGFSNQPQHF. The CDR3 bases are TGCAGTGCCACGGACAGGGGAATCGGTTTTAGCAATCAGCCCCAGCATTTT.

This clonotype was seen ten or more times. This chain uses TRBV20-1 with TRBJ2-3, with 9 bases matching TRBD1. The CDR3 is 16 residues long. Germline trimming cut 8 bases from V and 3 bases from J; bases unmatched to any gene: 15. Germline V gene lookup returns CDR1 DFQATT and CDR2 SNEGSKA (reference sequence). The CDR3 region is CSPASPGQGFTDTQYF. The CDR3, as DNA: TGCAGTCCAGCCTCGCCGGGACAGGGATTTACAGATACGCAGTATTTT.

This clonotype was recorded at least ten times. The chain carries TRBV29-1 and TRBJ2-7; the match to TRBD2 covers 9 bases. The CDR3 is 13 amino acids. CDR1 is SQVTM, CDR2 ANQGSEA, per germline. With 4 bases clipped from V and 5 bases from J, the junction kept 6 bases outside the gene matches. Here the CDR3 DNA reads TGCAGCGTTGTGGGGACTAGCAACCACGAGCAGTACTTC. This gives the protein CSVVGTSNHEQYF.

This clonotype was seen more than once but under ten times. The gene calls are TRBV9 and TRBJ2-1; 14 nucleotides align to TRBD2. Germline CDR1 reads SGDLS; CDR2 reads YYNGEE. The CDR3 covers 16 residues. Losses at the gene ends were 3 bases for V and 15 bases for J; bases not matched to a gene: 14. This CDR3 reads CASSGEPGLAGVRRFF. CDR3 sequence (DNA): TGTGCCAGCAGCGGCGAGCCGGGACTAGCGGGAGTCCGACGGTTCTTC. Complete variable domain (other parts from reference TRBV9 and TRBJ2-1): DSGVTQTPKHLITATGQRVTLRCSPRSGDLSVYWYQQSLDQGLQFLIQYYNGEERAKGNILERFSAQQFPDLHSELNLSSLELGDSALYFCASSGEPGLAGVRRFFGPGTRLTVL.

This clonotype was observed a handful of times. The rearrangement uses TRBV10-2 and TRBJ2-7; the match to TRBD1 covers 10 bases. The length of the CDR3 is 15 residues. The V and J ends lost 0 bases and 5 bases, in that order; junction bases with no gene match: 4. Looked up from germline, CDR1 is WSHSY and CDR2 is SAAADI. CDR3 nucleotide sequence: TGCGCCAGCAGTGAGTCGAGACAGGGGGCTGACGAGCAGTACTTC. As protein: CASSESRQGADEQYF.

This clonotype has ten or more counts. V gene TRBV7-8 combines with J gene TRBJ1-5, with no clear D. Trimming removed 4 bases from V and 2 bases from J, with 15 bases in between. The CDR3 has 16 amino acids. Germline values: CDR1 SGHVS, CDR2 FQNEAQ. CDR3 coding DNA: TGTGCCAGCAGCTCACTACGACTACGGGGCAATCAGCCCCAGCATTTT. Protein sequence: CASSSLRLRGNQPQHF. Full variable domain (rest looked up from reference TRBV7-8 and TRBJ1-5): GAGVSQSPRYKVAKRGQDVALRCDPISGHVSLFWYQQALGQGPEFLTYFQNEAQLDKSGLPSDRFFAERPEGSVSTLKIQRTQQEDSAVYLCASSSLRLRGNQPQHFGDGTRLSIL.